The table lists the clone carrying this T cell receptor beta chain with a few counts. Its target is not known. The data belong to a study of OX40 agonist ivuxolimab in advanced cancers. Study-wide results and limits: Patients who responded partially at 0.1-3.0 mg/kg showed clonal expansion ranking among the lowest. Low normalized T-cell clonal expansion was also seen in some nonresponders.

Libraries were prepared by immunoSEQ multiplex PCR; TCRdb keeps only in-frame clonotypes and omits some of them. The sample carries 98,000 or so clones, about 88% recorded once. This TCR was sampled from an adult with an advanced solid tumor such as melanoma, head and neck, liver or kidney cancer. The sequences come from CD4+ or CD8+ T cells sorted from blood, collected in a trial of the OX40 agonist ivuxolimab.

The CDR3 coding sequence is TGTGCCAGCAGTGGCCTACGACAGGGAATGAACACTGAAGCTTTCTTT. Its protein is CASSGLRQGMNTEAFF. The genes are TRBV6-1 and TRBJ1-1, with 7 bases matching TRBD1. The J segment lost 0 bases and the V segment lost 4 bases, leaving 8 bases of the junction unmatched. The length of the CDR3 is 16 residues. Germline assignment: CDR1 MNHNS and CDR2 SASEGT.